These 6 T cell receptor beta chains share one sample of origin, sequenced in a study of T cells in localized non-small cell lung cancer. Only in-frame clones appear in the TCRdb table, and some are missing; sequencing was by immunoSEQ multiplex PCR. The table lists under 2,000 clones, less than 40% of them singletons. Here the sequenced sample was normal lung tissue next to the tumor, taken before any cancer treatment. The receptors derive from a female donor aged 60 or older with stage II squamous cell lung carcinoma.

This chain connects TRBV18 to TRBJ2-7; TRBD1 agrees at 7 bases. Germline CDR1 KGHSH, CDR2 LQKENI. The CDR3 has 15 amino acids. V was pared by 3 bases and J by 2 bases, with 7 bases of the junction left unmatched. The CDR3: CASSPGQVNTYEQYF. CDR3 DNA: TGTGCCAGCTCACCCGGACAGGTCAACACCTACGAGCAGTACTTC.

The chain employs TRBV11-3 and TRBJ2-5, with 8 nucleotides matching TRBD1. Germline V gives CDR1 SGHNT, CDR2 YENEEA. The CDR3 runs 14 residues. Unmatched junction bases numbered 3, after V lost 5 bases and J lost 1 base. The CDR3 coding sequence is TGTGCCAGCAGCCCGGGACAGGTCCAAGAGACCCAGTACTTC. This sequence encodes CASSPGQVQETQYF. Together with reference TRBV11-3 and TRBJ2-5, the CDR3 gives the full variable domain: EAGVVQSPRYKIIEKKQPVAFWCNPISGHNTLYWYLQNLGQGPELLIRYENEEAVDDSQLPKDRFSAERLKGVDSTLKIQPAELGDSAVYLCASSPGQVQETQYFGPGTRLLVL.

The chain joins TRBV30 to TRBJ2-6, with D maybe TRBD1 (5 bases). CDR3 size: 16 residues. Trimming removed 1 base from V and 4 bases from J, with 14 bases in between. Germline-derived CDR1 and CDR2 are GTSNPN and SVGIG (reference sequence). The CDR3 coding sequence is TGTGCCTGGAGTGACCTAGGGGTTCCGGGGGCCAACGTCCTGACTTTC. It is translated as CAWSDLGVPGANVLTF.

This clone was found a few times. This sequence joins TRBV6-8 and TRBJ1-4, with TRBD1 identical over 11 bases. The junction had 6 bases not matched to a gene; V was cut back by 5 bases and J by 4 bases. CDR3 size: 16 residues. Germline values: CDR1 MNHGY, CDR2 SAAAGT. In nucleotides, the CDR3 is TGTGCCAGCAGTCACGGACAGGGGGCTTATAATGAAAAACTGTTTTTT. As protein: CASSHGQGAYNEKLFF.

As concerns this clone: Mismatch with germline at one junction end may stem from a read error. The chain recombines TRBV5-1 with TRBJ2-7, with 8 bases aligning to TRBD2. Germline V gene data show CDR1 as SGHRS and CDR2 as YFSETQ. This CDR3 spans 14 amino acids. The CDR3 DNA is TGCGCCAGCAGCTTTCAAGGGAACGAAGGAGCGGGAGTATTC. Its translation is CASSFQGNEGAGVF. Full variable domain (rest looked up from reference TRBV5-1 and TRBJ2-7): KAGVTQTPRYLIKTRGQQVTLSCSPISGHRSVSWYQQTPGQGLQFLFEYFSETQRNKGNFPGRFSGRQFSNSRSEMNVSTLELGDSALYLCASSFQGNEGAGVFGPGTRLTVT.

In this sample, this clone turned up a few times. One end of the junction fails to match germline, which may point to a read error. The chain recombines TRBV9 with TRBJ1-1; no firm D call. The germline CDR1 and CDR2 sequences are SGDLS and YYNGEE. The CDR3 length is 13 residues. In DNA form, the CDR3 reads TGTGTCAGCAGCGTAATGGGTGACACTGAAGCTTTCTTT. This gives the protein CVSSVMGDTEAFF.